The 15 T cell receptor beta chains below all came from one sample that was sequenced in a study of prognosis after radiotherapy for stage I lung cancer. Genomic DNA yielded TCR beta CDR3, amplified by two-round multiplex PCR. For every TRBV and TRBJ gene, a specific primer was used in first-round PCR. TCRdb called the multiplex PCR reads again in MiXCR, with one record for every CDR3 protein. This table holds 8,500 or so distinct CDR3 sequences, 60% to 80% found once. Sequenced material: PBMCs, taken before or after stereotactic body radiation therapy (not recorded which). The receptors originated from a donor at least 50 years old with non-small cell lung cancer.

The V call is TRBV7-9, the J call TRBJ1-1; D is perhaps TRBD1 (5 bases). Germline loops: CDR1 SEHNR, CDR2 FQNEAQ (reference sequence). The V gene lost 4 bases and the J gene lost 1 base, with 13 bases spanning the gap. The CDR3 length is 15 residues. DNA of the CDR3: TGTGCCAGCAGCTCGCGTGGGGGAGAGAACACTGAAGCTTTCTTT. Its protein product is CASSSRGGENTEAFF.

The gene calls are TRBV6-2 or TRBV6-3 and TRBJ1-1; D is unclear. The CDR3 runs 17 residues. The germline CDR1 and CDR2 sequences are MNHEY and SVGEGT. V shed 5 bases and J shed 3 bases, with 22 bases lying between them. CDR3 in amino acids: CASSEGRAPILDTEAFF. The CDR3, as DNA: TGTGCCAGCAGTGAAGGCCGGGCCCCTATACTGGACACTGAAGCTTTCTTT.

This chain joins TRBV19 and TRBJ1-5, with D unresolved. Germline CDR1 reads LNHDA; CDR2 reads SQIVND (reference sequence). The CDR3 spans 12 residues. V was clipped by 6 bases and J by 6 bases, with 9 bases between them. The CDR3 spells CASRLGGQPQHF. DNA of the CDR3: TGTGCCAGTAGACTAGGTGGTCAGCCCCAGCATTTT.

Concerning this clonotype itself: A far larger clone is a single base away, which makes a read error likely. The chain joins TRBV9 to TRBJ2-5; 7 bases map to TRBD2. With the DNA end fitting TRBJ2-1 better, the J assignment may be wrong. From germline, CDR1 is SGDLS and CDR2 YYNGEE. CDR3 length: 15 residues. The CDR3 nucleotides are TGTGCCAGCAGCGTAGGGGCTGGCGGGAGAGATGAGCAGTTCTTC. Amino acids: CASSVGAGGRDEQFF.

In the case of this clonotype: One end of the junction does not line up with germline, which may come from a read error. The chain is built from TRBV5-1 and TRBJ2-1; D possibly corresponds to TRBD1 (5 bases). Germline CDR1 SGHRS, CDR2 YFSETQ. The CDR3 contains 13 residues. The CDR3 loop is CANSLGLTNEQFF. CDR3 bases: TGCGCCAACAGCTTGGGGCTAACCAATGAGCAGTTCTTC.

This chain connects TRBV28 to TRBJ2-7; weak D call: TRBD1 (7 bases). Germline V gives CDR1 MDHEN, CDR2 SYDVKM. V gave up 2 bases and J gave up 6 bases, with 8 bases separating them. This CDR3 contains 12 residues. The CDR3, as DNA: TGTGCCAGCAGTTTACAGGGGGGCGAGCAGTACTTC. It is translated as CASSLQGGEQYF.

This clonotype was counted many times. V usage is TRBV5-5 and J usage is TRBJ2-1; 9 bases match TRBD2. V trimming: 4 bases; J trimming: 0 bases; junction bases outside the gene matches: 8. Germline CDR1 is SGHKS and CDR2 is YYEKEE (reference sequence). The CDR3 is 17 amino acids. The CDR3 here is CASSPRLAVSSYNEQFF. CDR3 DNA: TGTGCCAGCAGCCCAAGACTAGCGGTGAGCTCCTACAATGAGCAGTTCTTC.

This clonotype was counted a single time. The chain is built from TRBV19 and TRBJ2-2; D unclear. The CDR3 length is 15 residues. From germline, CDR1 is LNHDA and CDR2 SQIVND (reference sequence). V lost 2 bases and J 6 bases, leaving 13 bases between the germline ends. In nucleotides, the CDR3 is TGTGCCAGTAGTATAAAGGGAATCCGTCCCGGGGAGCTGTTTTTT. Translated: CASSIKGIRPGELFF.

This clonotype is categorized as large. J is TRBJ2-7 and V is TRBV15; 7 bases map to TRBD1. V dropped 3 bases and J dropped 0; count of bases not matched to a gene: 5. The CDR3 is 15 residues long. The germline V gene encodes CDR1 LNHNV and CDR2 YYDKDF (reference sequence). CDR3 bases: TGTGCCACCAGCAGGGACAGGACAAACTCCTACGAGCAGTACTTC. It is translated as CATSRDRTNSYEQYF.

Only one count was recorded for this clonotype. This may arise from a read error, as a much more abundant clone is one base away. The chain recombines TRBV20-1 with TRBJ2-5; no firm D call. The CDR3 runs 12 residues. Germline loops: CDR1 DFQATT, CDR2 SNEGSKA (reference sequence). CDR3 bases: TGCAGCCCCCGGAAGGGTCGAGAGGCCCAGTACTTC. This codes for CSPRKGREAQYF.

This sequence joins TRBV6-9 and TRBJ1-1; D gene unclear. The CDR3 runs to 14 residues. V lost 3 bases and J 6 bases, leaving 14 bases between the germline ends. Germline lookup yields CDR1 MNHGY and CDR2 SVAAGI. CDR3 nucleotide sequence: TGTGCCAGCAGTTACTCATCAGGTCTCGCTGAAGCTTTCTTT. Amino acids: CASSYSSGLAEAFF.

By share, this clonotype counts as medium-sized. This chain joins TRBV10-3 and TRBJ1-6; D is unclear. Between the trimmed V and J ends, which lost 9 bases and 6 bases, there was a span of 12 bases. Germline loops: CDR1 ENHRY, CDR2 SYGVKD. The CDR3 covers 13 residues. CDR3 loop: CAIRTDPNSPLHF. Written as DNA, the CDR3 is TGTGCCATTCGGACGGACCCTAATTCACCCCTCCACTTT.

This clonotype occurred many times. The rearrangement uses TRBV18 and TRBJ2-7; D perhaps matches TRBD1 (5 bases). The CDR3 contains 14 residues. V gave up 0 bases and J gave up 5 bases, with 11 bases separating them. Germline-derived CDR1 and CDR2 are KGHSH and LQKENI. The CDR3 DNA reads TGTGCCAGCTCACCACCGGCAACAGGTCACGAGCAGTACTTC. Its protein is CASSPPATGHEQYF.

This chain links TRBV7-2 with TRBJ2-1, with 7 bases lining up with TRBD1. Looked up from germline, CDR1 is SGHTA and CDR2 is FQGNSA. After removal of 3 bases from V and 5 bases from J, the junction contained 4 bases not matched to a gene. The CDR3 is 14 residues long. In DNA form, the CDR3 reads TGTGCCAGCAGCTTGAACAGGGGTAACAATGAGCAGTTCTTC. It specifies CASSLNRGNNEQFF.

Regarding this clonotype: One base separates it from a far larger clone, so it is likely a read error. The V call is TRBV6-5, the J call TRBJ2-6; TRBD1 or TRBD2 may be the D gene (5 bases each). The CDR3 spans 17 residues. CDR1 MNHEY and CDR2 SVGAGI come from the germline V gene. The CDR3 sequence is CASNYGTASSGANVLTF. The DNA of the CDR3 is TGTGCCAGCAATTACGGGACGGCAAGCTCTGGGGCCAACGTCCTGACTTTC.